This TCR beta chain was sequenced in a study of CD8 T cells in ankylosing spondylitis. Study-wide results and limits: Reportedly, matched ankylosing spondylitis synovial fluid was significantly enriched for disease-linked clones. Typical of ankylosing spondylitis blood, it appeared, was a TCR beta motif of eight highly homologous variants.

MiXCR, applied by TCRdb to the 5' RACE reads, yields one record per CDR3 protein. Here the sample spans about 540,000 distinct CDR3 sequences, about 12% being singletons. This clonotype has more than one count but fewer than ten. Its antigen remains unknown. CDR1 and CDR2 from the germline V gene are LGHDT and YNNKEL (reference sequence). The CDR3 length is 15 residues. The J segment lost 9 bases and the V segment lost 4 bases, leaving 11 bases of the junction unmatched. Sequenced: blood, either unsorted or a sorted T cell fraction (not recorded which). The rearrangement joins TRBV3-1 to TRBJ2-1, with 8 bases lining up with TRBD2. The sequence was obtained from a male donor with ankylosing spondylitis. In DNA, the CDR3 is TGTGCCAGCAGCCTACCCGGGGGGGGGCCGAGTGAGCAGTTCTTC. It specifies CASSLPGGGPSEQFF.